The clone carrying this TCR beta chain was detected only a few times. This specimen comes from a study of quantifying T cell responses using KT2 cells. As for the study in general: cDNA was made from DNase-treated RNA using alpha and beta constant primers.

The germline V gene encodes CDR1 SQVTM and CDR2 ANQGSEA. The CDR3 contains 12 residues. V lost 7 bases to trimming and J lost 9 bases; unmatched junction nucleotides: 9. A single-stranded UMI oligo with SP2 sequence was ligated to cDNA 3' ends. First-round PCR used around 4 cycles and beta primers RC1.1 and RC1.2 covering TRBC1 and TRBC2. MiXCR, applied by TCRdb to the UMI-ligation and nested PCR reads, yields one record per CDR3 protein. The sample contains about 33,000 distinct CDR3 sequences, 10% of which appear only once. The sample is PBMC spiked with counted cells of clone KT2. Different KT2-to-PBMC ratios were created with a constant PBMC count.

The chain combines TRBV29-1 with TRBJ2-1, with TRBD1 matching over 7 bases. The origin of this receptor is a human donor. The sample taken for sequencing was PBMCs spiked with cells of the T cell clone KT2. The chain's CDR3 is CSAHRGSGEQFF. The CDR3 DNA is TGCAGCGCCCACAGGGGCAGCGGTGAGCAGTTCTTC.